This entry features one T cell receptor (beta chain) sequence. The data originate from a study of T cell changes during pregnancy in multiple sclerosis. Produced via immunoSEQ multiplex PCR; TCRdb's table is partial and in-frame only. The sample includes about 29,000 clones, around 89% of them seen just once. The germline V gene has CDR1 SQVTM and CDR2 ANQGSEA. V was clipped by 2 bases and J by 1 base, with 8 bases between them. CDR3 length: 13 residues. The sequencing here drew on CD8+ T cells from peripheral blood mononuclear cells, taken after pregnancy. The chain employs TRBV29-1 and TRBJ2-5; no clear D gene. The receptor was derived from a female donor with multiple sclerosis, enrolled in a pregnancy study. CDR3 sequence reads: CSVEPWSQETQYF. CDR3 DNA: TGCAGCGTTGAACCGTGGAGCCAAGAGACCCAGTACTTC.